The 5 T cell receptor beta chains presented below share a single source sample, sequenced in a study of post-analysis software for immune sequencing data. Study findings and constraints: Elevated frequency relative to controls characterized several TRBV segments in patients, TRBV5-6, TRBV5-1 and TRBV20-1 among them.

These receptors are not linked to any known antigen. TCR beta libraries were prepared from cDNA with unique molecular identifiers. TCRdb reanalysed the PCR reads using MiXCR and keeps one entry per CDR3 protein. This sample yields some 700,000 distinct CDR3 sequences, of which over 45% are seen a single time; roughly 12% belongs to the top ten. The material sequenced was blood. The receptors originated from a girl under 10 years old with multiple sclerosis.

This chain links TRBV11-2 with TRBJ2-5, with D perhaps TRBD1 or TRBD2 (5 bases each). The germline V and J ends were trimmed by 4 bases and 2 bases, with 14 bases remaining between them. The CDR3 runs to 15 residues. Germline V gene sequence: CDR1 SGHAT, CDR2 FQNNGV. The CDR3 region is CASSYGAGSQETQYF. The CDR3 coding sequence is TGTGCCAGCAGCTACGGGGCGGGCTCACAAGAGACCCAGTACTTC. The full variable domain, completed using reference TRBV11-2 and TRBJ2-5, is EAGVAQSPRYKIIEKRQSVAFWCNPISGHATLYWYQQILGQGPKLLIQFQNNGVVDDSQLPKDRFSAERLKGVDSTLKIQPAKLEDSAVYLCASSYGAGSQETQYFGPGTRLLVL.

The chain has TRBV12-3 or TRBV12-4 and TRBJ2-7; D not resolved. With 3 bases removed from V and 0 bases from J, the gap between germline ends came to 6 bases. This CDR3 is built from 13 residues. CDR3 sequence (DNA): TGTGCCAGCAGTTTTCGGTACTCCTACGAGCAGTACTTC. The encoded protein is CASSFRYSYEQYF.

This chain joins TRBV4-1 and TRBJ1-2, with D perhaps matching TRBD1 (5 bases). The CDR3 is 15 amino acids. V was cut by 1 base and J by 8 bases, with 17 bases left in between. From germline, CDR1 is MGHRA and CDR2 YSYEKL. The CDR3 region has the DNA TGCGCCAGCAGCCAAGCGATTGCCGGGGCCGTAGGCTACACCTTC. It specifies CASSQAIAGAVGYTF.

The gene calls are TRBV11-2 and TRBJ2-5, with D maybe TRBD1 (7 bases). V was cut by 3 bases and J by 3 bases, with 14 bases left in between. Germline values: CDR1 SGHAT, CDR2 FQNNGV. The length of the CDR3 is 15 residues. This CDR3 is CASSFGQEGEETQYF. The CDR3 nucleotides read TGTGCCAGCAGCTTTGGACAGGAGGGGGAAGAGACCCAGTACTTC.

This clonotype was detected once. CDR3 bases: TGTGCCAGCTCAAAGAGTCTAGCGGGGACGTCTAACACAGATACGCAGTATTTT. This sequence encodes CASSKSLAGTSNTDTQYF. The chain has TRBV18 and TRBJ2-3, with TRBD2 identical over 9 bases. The CDR3 consists of 18 residues. Germline loops: CDR1 KGHSH, CDR2 LQKENI. V lost 5 bases and J lost 2; bases outside the gene matches: 14. The full variable domain, in which reference TRBV18 and TRBJ2-3 provide the parts outside the CDR3, is NAGVMQNPRHLVRRRGQEARLRCSPMKGHSHVYWYRQLPEEGLKFMVYLQKENIIDESGMPKERFSAEFPKEGPSILRIQQVVRGDSAAYFCASSKSLAGTSNTDTQYFGPGTRLTVL.